This is a list of T cell receptor beta chains from one sample in a study of graft-versus-host responses after intestinal transplantation. Only in-frame clones appear in the TCRdb table, and some are missing; sequencing was by immunoSEQ multiplex PCR. The profile shows tens of thousands of clones, around 83% of them singletons. The source material was ileum tissue, sampled 98 days after intestinal transplantation. These receptors all come from a human patient who received an intestinal transplant, so some T cells may come from the graft donor. Both conserved end residues are part of each CDR3. The size of a clone is reported for some rows only, either as once, few or many, or as a class for expanded clones.

>TRBJ2-1|few|TRBV6-1
CASSLGDEQFF
>TRBJ2-5|.|TRBV7-9
CASSFLTGGSQETQYF
>TRBJ1-1|.|TRBV7-9
CASSLQENTEAFF
>TRBJ1-2|few|TRBV6-6
CASSTSLAFGYTF
>TRBJ2-5|.|TRBV4-1
CASSQVSGYQETQYF
>TRBJ2-3|.|TRBV7-7
CASSVGLRTDTQYF
>TRBJ1-6|.|TRBV6-6
CASSQGVYTSPLHF
>TRBJ2-7|.|TRBV14
CASSQEGLGTQYF
>TRBJ1-6|.|TRBV27
CASSLGGLASPLHF
>TRBJ1-4|.|TRBV19
CASTLSGQAGNEKLFF
>TRBJ1-1|.|TRBV7-3
CASSFGGPTEAFF
>TRBJ2-1|.|TRBV7-9
CASSPVAGQGIYEQFF
>TRBJ2-7|.|TRBV30
CAWEGAGAGEQYF
>TRBJ2-7|once|TRBV10-3
CAISATGTGMYEQYF
>TRBJ2-2|.|TRBV5-4
CASSAGTGDRYPNTGELFF
>TRBJ2-7|.|TRBV6-6
CASSYRGGGYEQYF